This T cell receptor beta chain stems from a study of blood T cells in healthy people across ages. A sample-barcoded 5' primer and a J-beta primer mix were used in a second PCR of about 6 to 12 cycles. TCRdb redid the calling of the 5' RACE reads with MiXCR, one entry per CDR3 protein. Counted here are fewer than 1.5 million distinct CDR3 sequences, around 39% occurring once; the ten biggest clones make up roughly 7.7%. This clonotype was observed a handful of times. The CDR3 length is 14 residues. V was shortened by 3 bases and J by 2 bases, with 11 bases between the two germline ends. Germline V lookup: CDR1 SNHLY, CDR2 FYNNEI.

Sequencing input: blood. The rearrangement joins TRBV2 to TRBJ2-7; the D gene is possibly TRBD2 (5 bases). This receptor was identified in a woman younger than 30 in good health. The CDR3, as DNA: TGTGCCAGCAGTGACCTGGACTTCCCCTACGAGCAGTACTTC. Protein: CASSDLDFPYEQYF.